This TCR beta chain was retrieved from a study of Graves' ophthalmopathy and Graves' hyperthyroidism. Overall study results and limits: Separation of ophthalmopathy from stable hyperthyroidism was achieved by a 13-signature model, at roughly 88% sensitivity and roughly 81% specificity. Blood contained most expanded thyroid clonotypes exceeding 0.001 frequency.

Moderate-to-severe activity, CAS ≥3, NOSPECS ≥4 and a duration under 3 months were seen in donors with ophthalmopathy. Additional autoimmune diseases, uncontrolled infections, pregnancy or lactation disqualified patients. RNA transcripts were the source from which TCR beta CDR3 regions were amplified. HTBI primers served in a first-round RT-PCR, which a second-round multiplex PCR followed. A single record per CDR3 protein comes from TCRdb applying MiXCR to the multiplex PCR reads. The data hold some 520,000 distinct CDR3 sequences, with around 15% observed a single time. This clonotype was seen ten or more times. Its specificity is not known. The CDR3 loop spans 12 amino acids. The germline CDR1 and CDR2 sequences are DFQATT and SNEGSKA (reference sequence). Trimming took off 3 bases at V and 2 bases at J, with 8 bases between the two ends.

The clonotype originates from a woman in her thirties with Graves' ophthalmopathy. The sequenced sample consisted of blood. The V call is TRBV20-1, the J call TRBJ2-7; D unresolved. Here the CDR3 reads CSASASPYEQYF. Here the CDR3 DNA reads TGCAGTGCTAGCGCCAGCCCCTACGAGCAGTACTTC.